This is a list of T cell receptor beta chains from one sample in a study of T cells in Graves' hyperthyroidism and ophthalmopathy. TCRdb reprocessed the multiplex PCR reads via MiXCR and lists one record per CDR3 protein. The repertoire holds fewer than 550,000 distinct CDR3 sequences, with approximately 25% as singletons. Sequencing was done on a sample of blood. The receptors were sampled from a woman younger than 45 with Graves' ophthalmopathy. Each CDR3 is given with its conserved first and last residue. The D gene is left open where the match is weak. Clone size is given for some rows only: seen once, a few or many times, or a class if the clone is expanded.

v_call,clone_size,j_call,d_call,cdr3_length,cdr3_aa,cdr3_nt
TRBV27,many,TRBJ2-7,-,12,CASSFPRYEQYF,TGTGCCAGCAGTTTCCCCAGATACGAGCAGTACTTC
TRBV4-2,many,TRBJ2-7,TRBD1,15,CASSQGDRENDEQYF,TGTGCCAGCAGCCAAGGGGACAGGGAAAATGACGAGCAGTACTTC
TRBV24-1,many,TRBJ1-2,-,12,CATSDFDYGYTF,TGTGCCACCAGTGATTTTGACTATGGCTACACCTTC
TRBV6-1,few,TRBJ1-1,-,17,CASRSAWGPFTNTEAFF,TGTGCCAGCAGATCCGCCTGGGGCCCTTTCACGAACACTGAAGCTTTCTTT
TRBV6-1,many,TRBJ1-5,-,16,CASSEKRGQANQPQHF,TGTGCCAGCAGTGAAAAGAGAGGCCAGGCTAACCAGCCCCAGCATTTT
TRBV27,-,TRBJ2-7,TRBD2,15,CASSLSPLAGHEQYF,TGTGCCAGCAGTTTGTCCCCACTAGCGGGCCACGAGCAGTACTTC
TRBV6-5,-,TRBJ2-5,-,14,CASSYARSSETQYF,TGTGCCAGCAGTTACGCCCGGTCATCGGAGACCCAGTACTTC
TRBV2,many,TRBJ1-2,-,16,CASSRLRDRPNYGYTF,TGTGCCAGCAGTCGACTCCGGGACCGTCCTAACTATGGCTACACCTTC
TRBV6-1,-,TRBJ2-7,TRBD1,14,CASRRDRASREQYF,TGTGCCAGCAGACGGGACAGGGCTTCTCGTGAGCAGTACTTC
TRBV28,many,TRBJ2-7,-,14,CASTRHVGYYEQYF,TGTGCCAGCACCAGGCACGTCGGGTACTACGAGCAGTACTTC
TRBV20-1,many,TRBJ2-2,-,13,CSAREGRTGELFF,TGCAGTGCTAGAGAGGGACGCACCGGGGAGCTGTTTTTT